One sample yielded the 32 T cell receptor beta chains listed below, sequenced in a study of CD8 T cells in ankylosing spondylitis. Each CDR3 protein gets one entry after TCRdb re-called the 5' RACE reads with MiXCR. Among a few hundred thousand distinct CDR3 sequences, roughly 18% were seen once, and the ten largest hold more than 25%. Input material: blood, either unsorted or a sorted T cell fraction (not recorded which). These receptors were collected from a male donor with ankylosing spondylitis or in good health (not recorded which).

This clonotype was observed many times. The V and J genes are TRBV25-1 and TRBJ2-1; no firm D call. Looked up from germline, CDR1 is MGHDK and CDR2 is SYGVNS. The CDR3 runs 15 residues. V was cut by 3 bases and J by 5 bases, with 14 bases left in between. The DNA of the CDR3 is TGTGCCAGCAGTGATACGGTCGAGCAAGACAATGAGCAGTTCTTC. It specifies CASSDTVEQDNEQFF.

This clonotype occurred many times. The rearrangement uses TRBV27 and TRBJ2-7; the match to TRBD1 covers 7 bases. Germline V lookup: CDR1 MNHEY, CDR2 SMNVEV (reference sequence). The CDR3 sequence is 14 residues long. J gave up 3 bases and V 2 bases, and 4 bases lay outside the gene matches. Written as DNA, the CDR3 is TGTGCCAGCAGTTTAACGGCAGGGGGCTACGAGCAGTACTTC. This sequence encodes CASSLTAGGYEQYF.

The CDR3 region has the DNA TGCGCCAGCAGCCAAGATAGTGCTAGCGGGTACGCCTACGAGCAGTACTTC. Encoded protein: CASSQDSASGYAYEQYF. The J gene is TRBJ2-7, the V gene TRBV4-1, with 8 bases matching TRBD2. The CDR3 consists of 17 residues. The germline gives CDR1 MGHRA, CDR2 YSYEKL. The junction had 9 bases not matched to a gene; V was cut back by 0 bases and J by 2 bases.

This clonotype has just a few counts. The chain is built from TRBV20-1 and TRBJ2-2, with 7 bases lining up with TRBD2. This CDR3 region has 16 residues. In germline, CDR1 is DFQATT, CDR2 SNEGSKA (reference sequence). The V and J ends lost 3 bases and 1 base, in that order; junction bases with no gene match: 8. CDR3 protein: CSARGVSSGNTGELFF. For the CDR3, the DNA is TGCAGTGCTAGGGGGGTGTCTAGCGGGAACACCGGGGAGCTGTTTTTT.

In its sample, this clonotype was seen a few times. The chain's CDR3 is CASSLESWQNSPLHF. The CDR3 DNA follows: TGCGCCAGCAGCTTGGAGAGTTGGCAGAATTCACCCCTCCACTTT. V and J are TRBV5-1 and TRBJ1-6; D is uncertain. The CDR3 is made up of 15 amino acids. Germline values: CDR1 SGHRS, CDR2 YFSETQ. V was trimmed by 0 bases and J by 7 bases, leaving 11 bases between them.

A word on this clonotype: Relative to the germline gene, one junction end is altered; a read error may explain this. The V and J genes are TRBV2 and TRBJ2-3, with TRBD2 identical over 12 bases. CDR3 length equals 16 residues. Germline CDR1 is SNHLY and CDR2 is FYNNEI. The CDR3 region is CASSLMTSGSTETQYF. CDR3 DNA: TGTGCCAGCAGCCTAATGACTAGCGGGAGCACAGAAACGCAGTATTTT.

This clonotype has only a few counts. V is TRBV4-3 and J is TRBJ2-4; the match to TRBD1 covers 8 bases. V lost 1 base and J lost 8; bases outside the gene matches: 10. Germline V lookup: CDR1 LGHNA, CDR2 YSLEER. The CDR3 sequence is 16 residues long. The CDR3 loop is CASSQGTGLGFDIQYF. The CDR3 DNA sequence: TGCGCCAGCAGCCAAGGGACAGGGTTAGGGTTTGACATTCAGTACTTC.

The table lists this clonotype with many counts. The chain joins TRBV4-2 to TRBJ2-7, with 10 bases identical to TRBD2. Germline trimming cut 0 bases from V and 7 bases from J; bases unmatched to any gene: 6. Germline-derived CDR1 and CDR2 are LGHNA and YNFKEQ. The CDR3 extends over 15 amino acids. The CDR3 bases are TGTGCCAGCAGCCAAGATGAACTAGCGGGATCTGAGCAGTACTTC. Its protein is CASSQDELAGSEQYF.

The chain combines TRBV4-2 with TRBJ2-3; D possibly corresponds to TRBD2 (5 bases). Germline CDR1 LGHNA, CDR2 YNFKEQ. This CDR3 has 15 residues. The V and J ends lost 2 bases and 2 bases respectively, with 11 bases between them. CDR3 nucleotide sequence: TGTGCCAGCAGCCAAATGGCGGGTCACACAGATACGCAGTATTTT. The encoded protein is CASSQMAGHTDTQYF.

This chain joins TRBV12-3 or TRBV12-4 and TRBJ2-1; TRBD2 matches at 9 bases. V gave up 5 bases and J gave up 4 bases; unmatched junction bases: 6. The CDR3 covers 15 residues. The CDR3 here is CASSGPSGTYNEQFF. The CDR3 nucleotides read TGTGCCAGCAGTGGGCCTAGCGGGACTTACAATGAGCAGTTCTTC.

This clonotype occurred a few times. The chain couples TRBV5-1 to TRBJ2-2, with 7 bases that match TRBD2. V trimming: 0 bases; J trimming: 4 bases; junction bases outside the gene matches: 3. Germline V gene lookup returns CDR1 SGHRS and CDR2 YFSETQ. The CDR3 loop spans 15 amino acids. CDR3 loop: CASSLGAGSTGELFF. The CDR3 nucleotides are TGCGCCAGCAGCTTGGGAGCGGGGAGCACCGGGGAGCTGTTTTTT.

The CDR3 nucleotides read TGTGCCAGCAGCGTAGAAACAGGGGACGAGCAGTACTTC. Its translation is CASSVETGDEQYF. V is TRBV9 and J is TRBJ2-7; 7 bases map to TRBD1. This CDR3 has 13 residues. V was clipped by 0 bases and J by 5 bases; unmatched bases: 2. Germline CDR1 SGDLS, CDR2 YYNGEE.

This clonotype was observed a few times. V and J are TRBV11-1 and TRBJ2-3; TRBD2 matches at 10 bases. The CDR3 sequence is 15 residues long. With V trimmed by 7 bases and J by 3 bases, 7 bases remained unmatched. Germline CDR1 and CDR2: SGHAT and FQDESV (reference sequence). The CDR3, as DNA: TGTGCCAGCACATCTAGCGGGAGTTTGACAGATACGCAGTATTTT. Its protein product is CASTSSGSLTDTQYF.

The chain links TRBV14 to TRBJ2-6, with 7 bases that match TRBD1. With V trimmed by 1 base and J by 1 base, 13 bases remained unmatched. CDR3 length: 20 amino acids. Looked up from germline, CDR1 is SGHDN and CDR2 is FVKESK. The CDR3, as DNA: TGTGCCAGCAGCCAAGGCCGTCGTTGGGACAGCTCATCTGGGGCCAACGTCCTGACTTTC. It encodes CASSQGRRWDSSSGANVLTF.

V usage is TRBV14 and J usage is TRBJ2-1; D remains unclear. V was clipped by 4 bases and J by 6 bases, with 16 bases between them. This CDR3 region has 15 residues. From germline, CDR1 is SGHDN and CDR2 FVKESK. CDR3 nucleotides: TGTGCCAGCAGCCGAGGACCGACCCCTGTCAATGAGCAGTTCTTC. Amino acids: CASSRGPTPVNEQFF.

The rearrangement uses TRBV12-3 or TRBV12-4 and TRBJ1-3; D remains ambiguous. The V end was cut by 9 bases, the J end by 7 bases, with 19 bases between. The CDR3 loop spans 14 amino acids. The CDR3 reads CARERRLVGNTIYF. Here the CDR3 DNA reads TGTGCCAGAGAGAGACGGTTGGTTGGGAACACCATATATTTT.

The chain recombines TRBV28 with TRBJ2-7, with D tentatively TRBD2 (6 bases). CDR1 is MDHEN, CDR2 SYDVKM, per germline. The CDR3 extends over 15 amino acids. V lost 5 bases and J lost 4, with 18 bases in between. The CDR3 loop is CASSPHGRERYEQYF. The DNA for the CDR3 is TGTGCCAGCAGTCCCCACGGGCGGGAACGGTACGAGCAGTACTTC.

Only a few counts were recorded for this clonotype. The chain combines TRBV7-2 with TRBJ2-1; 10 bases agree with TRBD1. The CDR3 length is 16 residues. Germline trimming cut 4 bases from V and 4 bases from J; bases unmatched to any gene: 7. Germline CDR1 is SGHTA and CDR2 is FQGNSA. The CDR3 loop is CASSSAGQGWYNEQFF. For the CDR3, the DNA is TGTGCCAGCAGCTCCGCGGGACAGGGGTGGTACAATGAGCAGTTCTTC.

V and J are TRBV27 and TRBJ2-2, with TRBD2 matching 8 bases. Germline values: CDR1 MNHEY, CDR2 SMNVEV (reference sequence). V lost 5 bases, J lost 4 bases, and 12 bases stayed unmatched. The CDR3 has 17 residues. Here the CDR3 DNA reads TGTGCCAGCAGTCCACCCTCTAGCGGGTTCCTCACCGGGGAGCTGTTTTTT. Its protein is CASSPPSSGFLTGELFF.

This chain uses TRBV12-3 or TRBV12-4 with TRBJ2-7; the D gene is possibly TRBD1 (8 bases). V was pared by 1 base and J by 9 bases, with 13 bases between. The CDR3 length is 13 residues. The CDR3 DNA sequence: TGTGCCAGCAGTTTAGGGACAGGGAGGGGGCAGTACTTC. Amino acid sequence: CASSLGTGRGQYF.

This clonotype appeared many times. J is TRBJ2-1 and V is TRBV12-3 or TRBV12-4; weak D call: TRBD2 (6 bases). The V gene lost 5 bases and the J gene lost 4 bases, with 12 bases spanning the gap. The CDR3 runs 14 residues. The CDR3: CASSPGLEYNEQFF. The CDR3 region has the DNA TGTGCCAGCAGTCCGGGACTGGAGTACAATGAGCAGTTCTTC.

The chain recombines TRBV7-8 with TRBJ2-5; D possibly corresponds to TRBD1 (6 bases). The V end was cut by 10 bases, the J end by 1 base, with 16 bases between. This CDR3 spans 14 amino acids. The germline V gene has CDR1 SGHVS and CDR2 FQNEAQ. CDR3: CAIRLGHLQETQYF. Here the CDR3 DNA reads TGTGCCATCAGGTTGGGACACCTCCAAGAGACCCAGTACTTC. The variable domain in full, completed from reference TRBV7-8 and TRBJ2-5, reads GAGVSQSPRYKVAKRGQDVALRCDPISGHVSLFWYQQALGQGPEFLTYFQNEAQLDKSGLPSDRFFAERPEGSVSTLKIQRTQQEDSAVYLCAIRLGHLQETQYFGPGTRLLVL.

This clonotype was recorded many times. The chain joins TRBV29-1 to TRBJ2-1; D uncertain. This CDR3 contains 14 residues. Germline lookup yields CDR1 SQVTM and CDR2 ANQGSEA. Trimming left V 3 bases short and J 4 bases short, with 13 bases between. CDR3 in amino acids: CSVDDTTEYNEQFF. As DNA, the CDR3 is TGCAGCGTTGATGACACCACCGAATACAATGAGCAGTTCTTC.

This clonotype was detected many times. Written as DNA, the CDR3 is TGTGCCAGCAGCTTACTTCCCCGGACTAGCACGAACAATGAGCAGTTCTTC. It is translated as CASSLLPRTSTNNEQFF. V gene TRBV7-2 combines with J gene TRBJ2-1, with 8 bases that match TRBD2. Germline V gene lookup returns CDR1 SGHTA and CDR2 FQGNSA. The CDR3 is 17 residues long. With V trimmed by 2 bases and J by 5 bases, 11 bases remained unmatched.

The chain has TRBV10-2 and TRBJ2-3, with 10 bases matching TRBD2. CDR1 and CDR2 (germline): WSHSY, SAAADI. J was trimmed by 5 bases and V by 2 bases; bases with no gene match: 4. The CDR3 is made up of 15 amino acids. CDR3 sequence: CASSERASGGDTQYF. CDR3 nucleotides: TGCGCCAGCAGTGAGCGGGCTAGCGGGGGAGATACGCAGTATTTT.

DNA for the CDR3: TGCAGTGCTAGGGACAGGGGGCCGAGCCCCTACAATGAGCAGTTCTTC. It codes for CSARDRGPSPYNEQFF. The chain recombines TRBV20-1 with TRBJ2-1, with 11 bases identical to TRBD1. The CDR3 runs 16 residues. The V segment lost 3 bases and the J segment 2 bases; nucleotides outside the gene matches: 6. Germline V gives CDR1 DFQATT, CDR2 SNEGSKA (reference sequence).

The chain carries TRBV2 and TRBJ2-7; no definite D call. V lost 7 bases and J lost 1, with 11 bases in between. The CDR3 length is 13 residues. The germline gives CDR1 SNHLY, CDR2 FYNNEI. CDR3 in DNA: TGTGCCAGCACGGCCCCAAAATCCTACGAGCAGTACTTC. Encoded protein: CASTAPKSYEQYF.

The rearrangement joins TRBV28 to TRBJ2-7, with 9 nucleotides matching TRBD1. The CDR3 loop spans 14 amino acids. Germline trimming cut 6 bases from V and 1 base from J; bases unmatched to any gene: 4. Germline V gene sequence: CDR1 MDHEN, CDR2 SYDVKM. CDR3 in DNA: TGTGCCAGCAGGACGGACAGGGGATCCTACGAGCAGTACTTC. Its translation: CASRTDRGSYEQYF.

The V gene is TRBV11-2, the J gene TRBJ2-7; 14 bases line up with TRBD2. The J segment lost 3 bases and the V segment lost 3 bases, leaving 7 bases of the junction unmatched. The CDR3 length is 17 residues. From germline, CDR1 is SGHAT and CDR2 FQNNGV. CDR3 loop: CASSLTSGRAPVYEQYF. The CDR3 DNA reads TGTGCCAGCAGCTTGACTAGCGGGAGGGCCCCCGTCTACGAGCAGTACTTC.

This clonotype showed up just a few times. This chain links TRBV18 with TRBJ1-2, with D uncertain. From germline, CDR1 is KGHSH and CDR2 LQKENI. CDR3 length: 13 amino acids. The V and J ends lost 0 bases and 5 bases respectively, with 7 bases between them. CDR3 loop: CASSPPEEYGYTF. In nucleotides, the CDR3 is TGTGCCAGCTCACCACCGGAGGAATATGGCTACACCTTC.

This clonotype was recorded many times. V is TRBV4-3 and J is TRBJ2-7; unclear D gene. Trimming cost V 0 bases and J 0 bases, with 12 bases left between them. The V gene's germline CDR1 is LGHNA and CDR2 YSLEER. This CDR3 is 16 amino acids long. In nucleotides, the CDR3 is TGCGCCAGCAGCCAAGAGGGGTCCTCAAGCTCCTACGAGCAGTACTTC. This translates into CASSQEGSSSSYEQYF.

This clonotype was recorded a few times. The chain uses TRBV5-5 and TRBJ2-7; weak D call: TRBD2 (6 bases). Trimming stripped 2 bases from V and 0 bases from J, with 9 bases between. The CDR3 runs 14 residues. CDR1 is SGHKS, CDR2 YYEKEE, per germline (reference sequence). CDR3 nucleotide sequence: TGTGCCAGCAGCTTCCCGGGGGACTCCTACGAGCAGTACTTC. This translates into CASSFPGDSYEQYF. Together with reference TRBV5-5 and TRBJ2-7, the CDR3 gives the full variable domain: DAGVTQSPTHLIKTRGQQVTLRCSPISGHKSVSWYQQVLGQGPQFIFQYYEKEERGRGNFPDRFSARQFPNYSSELNVNALLLGDSALYLCASSFPGDSYEQYFGPGTRLTVT.